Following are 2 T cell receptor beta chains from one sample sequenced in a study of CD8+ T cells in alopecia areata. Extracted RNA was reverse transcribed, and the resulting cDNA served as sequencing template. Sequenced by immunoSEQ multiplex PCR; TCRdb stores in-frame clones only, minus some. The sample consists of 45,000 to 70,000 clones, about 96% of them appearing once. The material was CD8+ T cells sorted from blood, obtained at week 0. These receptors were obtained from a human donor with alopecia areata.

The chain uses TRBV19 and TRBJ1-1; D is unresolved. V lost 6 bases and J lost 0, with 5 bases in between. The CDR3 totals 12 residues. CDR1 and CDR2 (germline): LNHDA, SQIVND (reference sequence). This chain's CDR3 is CASRAVNTEAFF. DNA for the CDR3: TGTGCCAGTAGGGCAGTGAACACTGAAGCTTTCTTT. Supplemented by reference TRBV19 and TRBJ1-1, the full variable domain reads DGGITQSPKYLFRKEGQNVTLSCEQNLNHDAMYWYRQDPGQGLRLIYYSQIVNDFQKGDIAEGYSVSREKKESFPLTVTSAQKNPTAFYLCASRAVNTEAFFGQGTRLTVV.

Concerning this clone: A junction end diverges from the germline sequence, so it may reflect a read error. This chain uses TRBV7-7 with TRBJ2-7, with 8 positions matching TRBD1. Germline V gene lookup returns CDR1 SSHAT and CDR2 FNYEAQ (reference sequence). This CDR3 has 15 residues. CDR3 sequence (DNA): TGTGCTAGCAGCTTAGCGGCAGGGGGCATGGGCGAGCAGTACTTC. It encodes CASSLAAGGMGEQYF.